Sequencing of this T cell receptor (beta chain) was carried out in a study of blood T cell repertoires in COVID-19. Profiling relied on immunoSEQ multiplex PCR, and the TCRdb table lists in-frame clones only, not all of them. The repertoire holds roughly 160,000 clones, with 70% to 90% as singletons. There are 15 residues in the CDR3. Per germline, CDR1 SGHNT and CDR2 YENEEA. With V trimmed by 5 bases and J by 4 bases, 7 bases remained unmatched. The clonotype was recovered from a man aged 55 to 70 with COVID-19, enrolled during active disease. The chain joins TRBV11-3 to TRBJ2-3; 9 bases are a match to TRBD2. The material sequenced was peripheral blood. CDR3 nucleotides: TGTGCCAGCAGCCGTGGGGGCGGGGGGGCAGATACGCAGTATTTT. Amino acids: CASSRGGGGADTQYF.